The 27 T cell receptor beta chains given below trace back to one sample, sequenced in a study of tumor-infiltrating lymphocytes in primary liver carcinoma. Bulk tissue was left unsorted, and RNA and DNA were co-extracted from 20-30 mg of it. cDNA specific to TCR beta was made from around 530 ng of total RNA, with a constant-region primer employed for priming. ARM-PCR was slightly modified, and three nested multiplex PCR rounds with it gave rise to the TCR beta libraries. Researchers ran the first two PCR rounds for approximately 9 cycles each with TRBV1-TRBV30 forward primers and a C-beta reverse primer. TCRdb reprocessed the multiplex PCR reads via MiXCR and lists one record per CDR3 protein. The sample contains roughly 100,000 distinct CDR3 sequences, about four fifths of which appear only once. The sample comprised liver tumor tissue from sampling region 3. Specified subset: tumor region T3, left-lateral pole. These receptors were taken from a man aged 35 to 55 with primary liver carcinoma and hepatitis B virus infection.

Of note for this clonotype: The CDR3 end shows no conserved phenylalanine or tryptophan, and so a read error is likely. The rearrangement joins TRBV29-1 to TRBJ2-3; D gene unclear. V lost 3 bases and J 5 bases, leaving 9 bases between the germline ends. Germline V gene sequence: CDR1 SQVTM, CDR2 ANQGSEA. CDR3 length: 12 amino acids. The CDR3 is CSVETPVDTQYY. CDR3 bases: TGCAGCGTTGAGACTCCAGTAGATACGCAGTATTAT.

This clonotype was seen many times. A read error may account for a junction end that differs from germline. J is TRBJ2-7 and V is TRBV6-5, with D hard to call. Germline loops: CDR1 MNHEY, CDR2 SVGAGI. The CDR3 length is 16 residues. The chain's CDR3 is CASSYSGGFSSCEQYF. The CDR3 DNA sequence: TGTGCCAGCAGTTACTCTGGCGGATTCAGCTCCTGCGAGCAGTACTTC.

The chain recombines TRBV12-3 or TRBV12-4 with TRBJ1-1, with D unresolved. V lost 10 bases to trimming and J lost 4 bases, with 16 bases between them. The CDR3 has 13 residues. CDR3 nucleotides: TGTGCCAACAAAGGGCCCCAAGGCACTGAAGCTTTCTTT. Protein product: CANKGPQGTEAFF.

Turning to this clonotype: Likely a read error: the CDR3 ends without its conserved phenylalanine or tryptophan. This chain joins TRBV6-2 or TRBV6-3 and TRBJ2-5, with 8 bases matching TRBD2. Trimming removed 4 bases from V and 5 bases from J; junction bases left unmatched: 9. The CDR3 has 15 amino acids. Per germline, CDR1 MNHEY and CDR2 SVGEGT. The CDR3 nucleotides are TGTGCCAGCAGTTGGACAAGCGGGAGTGGTGAGACCCAGTACTAC. It translates to CASSWTSGSGETQYY.

This chain uses TRBV6-2 or TRBV6-3 with TRBJ2-5; 8 positions match TRBD1. The length of the CDR3 is 17 residues. Germline V gene data show CDR1 as MNHEY and CDR2 as SVGEGT. V lost 5 bases, J lost 5 bases, and 16 bases stayed unmatched. The CDR3: CASSRTPRGRSGETQYF. As DNA, the CDR3 is TGTGCCAGCAGTCGAACCCCCAGGGGGCGCTCCGGCGAGACCCAGTACTTC.

On this clonotype: Sequence at one end of the junction differs from germline and may be a read error. V usage is TRBV4-1 and J usage is TRBJ2-7; D may correspond to TRBD1 or TRBD2 (5 bases each). Germline CDR1 MGHRA, CDR2 YSYEKL. The CDR3 loop spans 13 amino acids. The CDR3 here is CASCRPLGDEQYF. In nucleotides, the CDR3 is TGCGCCAGCTGCCGTCCTTTAGGGGACGAACAGTACTTC.

The chain employs TRBV11-1 and TRBJ2-3; 8 bases match TRBD1. V trimming: 6 bases; J trimming: 3 bases; junction bases outside the gene matches: 8. CDR1 SGHAT and CDR2 FQDESV come from the germline V gene (reference sequence). The CDR3 extends over 15 amino acids. The CDR3 DNA reads TGTGCCAGCAGTTTCGCCGACAGGGGAACAGATACGCAGTATTTT. Protein: CASSFADRGTDTQYF.

The chain has TRBV10-1 and TRBJ2-7; 9 bases line up with TRBD2. CDR1 is WNHNN, CDR2 SYGVQD, per germline (reference sequence). The CDR3 consists of 14 residues. This CDR3 is CGGSGETSGYEQYF. In DNA, the CDR3 is TGCGGCGGCAGTGGGGAGACTAGCGGATACGAGCAGTACTTC.

On this clonotype itself: An end of the junction differs from the germline gene, which may be a read error. The V call is TRBV11-2, the J call TRBJ2-7, with D maybe TRBD2 (6 bases). The germline V gene has CDR1 SGHAT and CDR2 FQNNGV. This CDR3 comprises 13 residues. The CDR3 DNA is TGTACCAGGAGCTTAAGTGAGCGGGTCCAGCAATACTTC. Translation gives CTRSLSERVQQYF.

Concerning this clonotype itself: One end of the junction varies from germline; a read error may be responsible. V is TRBV7-9 and J is TRBJ2-1; D is uncertain. Germline loops: CDR1 SEHNR, CDR2 FQNEAQ (reference sequence). CDR3 size: 11 residues. CDR3 DNA: TGTGCCAGCAACCATGACGATGAGCAATTCTTC. As protein: CASNHDDEQFF.

A word on this clonotype: The missing conserved phenylalanine or tryptophan at the end of this CDR3 makes a read error likely. This rearrangement joins TRBV29-1 to TRBJ1-1, with D possibly being TRBD1 (6 bases). V lost 5 bases and J lost 0, with 16 bases in between. From germline, CDR1 is SQVTM and CDR2 ANQGSEA. CDR3 size: 15 residues. This CDR3 reads CSVSAGWDMNTEAFS. The CDR3, as DNA: TGCAGCGTTTCCGCAGGATGGGACATGAACACTGAAGCTTTCTCT.

Worth noting for this clonotype: One junction end does not reproduce the germline sequence, and a read error may be involved. The chain's CDR3 is CASSGAGLSTNEKLLF. The CDR3 DNA follows: TGTGCTAGCAGTGGAGCGGGTCTGTCAACTAATGAAAAACTGTTGTTT. This sequence joins TRBV6-1 and TRBJ1-4; D gene unclear. Germline V CDR1 and CDR2: MNHNS, SASEGT. This CDR3 is built from 16 residues.

Notes on this clonotype: The junction shows a germline mismatch at one end, possibly a read error. The chain combines TRBV5-6 with TRBJ1-2, with no clear D. Germline values: CDR1 SGHDT, CDR2 YYEEEE. CDR3 length: 16 residues. This CDR3 reads CANSHNYLDPNYGYTF. CDR3 in DNA: TGTGCCAACAGCCACAATTACCTGGACCCTAACTATGGCTACACCTTC.

Points on this clonotype: In this CDR3 the conserved last residue, phenylalanine or tryptophan, is missing, so a read error is likely. Because the CDR3's place on the DNA is in doubt, the DNA is left out and the CDR3 is given as listed by TCRdb. The chain has TRBV29-1 and TRBJ2-5. The CDR3 spans 14 residues, counting both ends. The germline V gene has CDR1 SQVTM and CDR2 ANQGSEA. The CDR3 loop reads CSVEFPAAQETHYL.

A note on this clonotype: Its ends do not fully match the called genes, so a read error is possible. The genes are TRBV5-5 and TRBJ2-3; TRBD2 aligns across 14 bases. This CDR3 region has 17 residues. From germline, CDR1 is SGHKS and CDR2 YYEKEE (reference sequence). CDR3 protein: CPSSPTGTSGSGDTQYF. CDR3 DNA sequence: TGTCCCAGCAGCCCGACAGGGACTAGCGGGAGTGGAGATACGCAGTATTTT.

In the case of this clonotype: This CDR3 is missing its conserved last phenylalanine or tryptophan, likely due to a read error. The chain has TRBV12-3 or TRBV12-4 and TRBJ1-2; tentative D call: TRBD1 (5 bases). The CDR3 contains 14 residues. The CDR3 region has the DNA TGTACCAGCAGTCCGCTCGGACATGGCAGTGGCTACACCCTC. Translation: CTSSPLGHGSGYTL.

As regards this clonotype: The conserved closing phenylalanine or tryptophan is absent in this CDR3, likely reflecting a read error. This chain connects TRBV2 to TRBJ1-5, with D hard to call. The CDR3 loop spans 13 amino acids. Looked up from germline, CDR1 is SNHLY and CDR2 is FYNNEI. The CDR3 DNA reads TGTACCAGTAGTGATCGACCTGGTCAGCCCCAGCATTCT. Its protein product is CTSSDRPGQPQHS.

This clonotype has a single count. Relative to the germline gene, one junction end is altered; a read error may explain this. V gene TRBV6-1 combines with J gene TRBJ2-2; the D call may be TRBD1 or TRBD2 (6 bases each). The CDR3 length is 15 residues. Germline-derived CDR1 and CDR2 are MNHNS and SASEGT. Written as DNA, the CDR3 is TGTGCCAGCAGGTTCGGGGGCGCGGGTACCGGGGAGCTGGTTTTT. Amino acids: CASRFGGAGTGELVF.

The genes are TRBV20-1 and TRBJ2-7, with D perhaps assigned TRBD1 or TRBD2 (7 bases each). Germline CDR1 and CDR2: DFQATT and SNEGSKA (reference sequence). The CDR3 extends over 14 amino acids. V lost 6 bases and J 6 bases, leaving 21 bases between the germline ends. The CDR3 here is CSAPKGGGISEQYF. The CDR3 DNA reads TGCAGTGCGCCCAAGGGAGGGGGCATTTCCGAGCAGTACTTC.

To note about this clonotype: This sequence may be a read error, since a much larger clone differs from it by one base. The conserved closing phenylalanine or tryptophan is absent in this CDR3, likely reflecting a read error. The rearrangement joins TRBV9 to TRBJ1-1; no clear D. Trimming removed 4 bases at V and 3 bases at J, with 10 bases between. This CDR3 contains 13 residues. Germline assignment: CDR1 SGDLS and CDR2 YYNGEE. DNA for the CDR3: TGTGCCAGCAGCAGCAGGAGTGACACTGAAGCTTTCTCT. The encoded protein is CASSSRSDTEAFS.

V and J are TRBV6-2 or TRBV6-3 and TRBJ1-5, with D unresolved. Germline-derived CDR1 and CDR2 are MNHEY and SVGEGT. The length of the CDR3 is 15 residues. The V and J ends lost 7 bases and 11 bases respectively, with 24 bases between them. The CDR3 coding sequence is TGTGCCAGCACCCTCACGCGGGGTTACAATCGGTCCCAGCATTTT. It codes for CASTLTRGYNRSQHF.

This clonotype appeared many times. The chain joins TRBV5-6 to TRBJ2-7; 8 bases line up with TRBD1. Germline values: CDR1 SGHDT, CDR2 YYEEEE. After removal of 3 bases from V and 2 bases from J, the junction contained 4 bases not matched to a gene. This CDR3 is built from 14 residues. The CDR3 DNA reads TGTGCCAGCAGCTCGCGGACAGGGCCCTACGAGCAGTACTTC. Translated: CASSSRTGPYEQYF.

Turning to this clonotype: The CDR3 does not end in the conserved phenylalanine or tryptophan, so this is likely a read error. The rearrangement uses TRBV4-1 and TRBJ1-4; 8 bases line up with TRBD1. CDR1 is MGHRA, CDR2 YSYEKL, per germline. The CDR3 spans 14 residues. CDR3 sequence: CASSQVGTGEKLFI. In DNA, the CDR3 is TGCGCCAGCAGTCAAGTAGGGACAGGCGAAAAACTGTTTATT.

The rearrangement uses TRBV7-2 and TRBJ2-7; possibly TRBD2 for D (6 bases). The V and J ends lost 0 bases and 2 bases respectively, with 14 bases between them. CDR3 length: 16 amino acids. Germline V gene data show CDR1 as SGHTA and CDR2 as FQGNSA. For the CDR3, the DNA is TGTGCCAGCAGCTTAGCGCACGGGAGCGGAGCCTACGAGCAGTACTTC. Encoded protein: CASSLAHGSGAYEQYF.

In the case of this clonotype: This may come from a read error, since a much larger clone is one base off. This chain uses TRBV4-1 with TRBJ2-1, with D possibly being TRBD1 (5 bases). The CDR3 loop spans 14 amino acids. CDR1 is MGHRA, CDR2 YSYEKL, per germline. CDR3 DNA sequence: TGCGCCAGCAGCCAAGGTGACAAGAGGCAGGGCCGGGTCTTC. Protein: CASSQGDKRQGRVF.

This clonotype was counted once. The CDR3 end shows no conserved phenylalanine or tryptophan, and so a read error is likely. The chain links TRBV29-1 to TRBJ2-1; D may be TRBD2 (5 bases). The CDR3 runs to 14 residues. Trimming removed 5 bases from V and 9 bases from J, with 20 bases in between. Germline V lookup: CDR1 SQVTM, CDR2 ANQGSEA. The CDR3 nucleotides read TGCAGCGTTCTCCGGACCGGGGTGAAGGGTGAGCAGTTCTTG. Protein sequence: CSVLRTGVKGEQFL.

The genes are TRBV29-1 and TRBJ2-5, with 12 bases identical to TRBD2. The CDR3 consists of 14 residues. Trimming at V came to 7 bases and at J to 4 bases, leaving 7 bases not matched to a gene. Germline V gene lookup returns CDR1 SQVTM and CDR2 ANQGSEA. CDR3 in amino acids: CSAILAGGVETQYF. CDR3 DNA: TGCAGCGCTATACTAGCGGGAGGTGTAGAGACCCAGTACTTC.